This entry concerns a single T cell receptor beta chain. The table lists this clone with a few counts. The clone's antigen remains unknown. Qualities for individual bases were not recorded, and no much larger clone is one base off. Libraries were prepared through the immunoSEQ multiplex PCR assay. On the study's bioinformatics: To diagnose cytomegalovirus status from the catalog of TCR beta chain sequences, a statistical classification framework was built. TCRdb stores this immuneACCESS table with in-frame sequences only. Part of the clones is absent; in the studies checked, under half of the shortfall reflects unresolved V genes, and no reason is known for the rest. V and J calls and clone size come straight from that table; D and trimming were deduced from the DNA. This sample lists about 98,000 clones; about 90% were detected once. The ten top clones hold over 6% of the sample. From its cysteine to its phenylalanine, the CDR3 spans 17 amino acids. CDR3 DNA only is kept here, 51 bases in frame from base 1. After removal of 0 bases from V and 4 bases from J, the junction retains 8 bases not matched to a gene. From a lookup of the germline V gene, CDR1 and CDR2 are SGHRS and YFSETQ.

Separate from the roughly 660-subject first cohort, the validation cohort of some 130 subjects was the group to which the donors belonged. This entry belongs to a study of cytomegalovirus exposure and HLA in healthy donors (dated by TCRdb to the late 2010s). Background on the whole study: According to a later analysis, one platform produced both the roughly 110 validation repertoires and the 550 to 800 repertoires of the first cohort. The study aimed to test whether cataloging public T cell receptors could reveal signatures of past pathogen exposure. Along with the approximately 670-subject first cohort, a separate validation cohort of roughly 110 different subjects was used. The study combined high-throughput TCR immunosequencing, statistical association of individual TCRs with disease status, and machine learning to predict cytomegalovirus infection status.

What the work shows at the level of the full study, not this receptor alone: Most TCR sequences were seen in very few donors, while some public TCRs were found in many individuals. A later analysis had no HLA typing for the validation cohort, so co-occurrence there was scored across all 120 repertoires. In vitro tests confirmed that a few of the cytomegalovirus-associated TCR beta chains recognize cytomegalovirus antigens. Of the cluster scores, about 94% were above 0 in a later analysis, which found that TCRs clustered in the first cohort also tended to co-occur in the roughly 130 validation repertoires. The study listed 170 or so TCR beta chains as associated with cytomegalovirus. According to the authors, the approach could potentially be generalized to other disease states and immunological phenotypes. The classifier was reported to diagnose cytomegalovirus status with high specificity and sensitivity in both the original cohort and the validation cohort.

Here the chain combines TRBV5-1 and TRBJ2-1; TRBD2 aligns with 9 central bases. The sequence came from a man between 18 and 29 years old in good health and CMV-seropositive. Sequencing was performed on PBMCs. For the CDR3, the sequence is CASSLAPTSGRYNEQFF. The DNA reads as follows: TGCGCCAGCAGCTTGGCCCCGACTAGCGGACGATACAATGAGCAGTTCTTC.